A selection of T cell receptor beta chains follows, all from one sample in a study of cytomegalovirus exposure and HLA in healthy donors. Method: immunoSEQ multiplex PCR; TCRdb's copy keeps in-frame clones and lacks some. The top ten hold around 12% of the sample, which has about 73,000 clones, roughly 82% seen once. What was sequenced was PBMCs. Source of these receptors: a man aged 65 to 85 in good health and CMV-seronegative. Each CDR3 is given with its conserved first and last residue. The D gene is left open where the match is weak. For some rows the clone size is stated as once, few or many, or as a class when expanded; others skip it.

TRBV19	TRBJ1-6	-	-	CASSGVFEQGNSPLHF	TGTGCCAGTAGTGGGGTTTTTGAACAGGGCAATTCACCCCTCCACTTT
TRBV11-2	TRBJ2-5	-	-	CASSLGAQETQYF	TGTGCCAGCAGCTTAGGGGCCCAAGAGACCCAGTACTTC
TRBV6-5	TRBJ1-1	-	few	CASSPDGNTEAFF	TGTGCCAGCAGCCCAGATGGGAACACTGAAGCTTTCTTT
TRBV6-1	TRBJ2-7	-	-	CASSERDNYEQYF	TGTGCCAGCAGTGAAAGGGACAATTACGAGCAGTACTTC
TRBV30	TRBJ2-3	TRBD1	-	CAWDRDRGPDTQYF	TGTGCCTGGGACCGGGACAGGGGCCCAGATACGCAGTATTTT
TRBV28	TRBJ2-5	-	once	CASSSRQVRRETQYF	TGTGCCAGCAGTTCCCGCCAGGTCCGAAGAGAGACCCAGTACTTC
TRBV2	TRBJ1-2	-	-	CASILDRQINYGYTF	TGTGCCAGCATCCTGGACAGACAGATTAACTATGGCTACACCTTC
TRBV6-5	TRBJ2-5	-	-	CASSPISRGEETQYF	TGTGCCAGCAGCCCAATCAGCCGTGGAGAAGAGACCCAGTACTTC
TRBV7-2	TRBJ1-5	TRBD1	-	CASSPQTGVNQPQHF	TGTGCCAGCAGCCCTCAGACAGGGGTCAATCAGCCCCAGCATTTT
TRBV7-9	TRBJ2-1	-	-	CASSFDFNEQFF	TGTGCCAGCAGCTTCGACTTCAATGAGCAGTTCTTC
TRBV6-6	TRBJ1-1	TRBD1	-	CASSYLRQGEAFF	TGTGCCAGCAGTTACTTGAGACAGGGAGAAGCTTTCTTT
TRBV15	TRBJ2-7	TRBD2	-	CATSRELAGYEQYF	TGTGCCACCAGCAGAGAACTAGCGGGCTACGAGCAGTACTTC
TRBV4-3	TRBJ2-1	-	-	CASSQDGPGVGYNEQFF	TGCGCCAGCAGCCAAGATGGTCCGGGAGTGGGCTACAATGAGCAGTTCTTC
TRBV11-2	TRBJ2-7	-	-	CASSWGDEQYF	TGTGCCAGCAGCTGGGGGGACGAGCAGTACTTC
TRBV7-2	TRBJ2-3	TRBD2	-	CASRKPGLAGGTDTQYF	TGTGCCAGCAGAAAGCCTGGACTAGCGGGAGGCACAGATACGCAGTATTTT
TRBV4-3	TRBJ1-5	-	-	CASSQEAGAGNQPQHF	TGCGCCAGCAGCCAAGAAGCAGGGGCAGGCAATCAGCCCCAGCATTTT
TRBV18	TRBJ2-7	-	-	CASSPLSIRGYYEQYF	TGTGCCAGCTCACCACTTTCGATAAGGGGATACTACGAGCAGTACTTC
TRBV5-4	TRBJ2-7	-	few	CASSPLVGRGLSYEQYF	TGTGCCAGCAGCCCGTTGGTGGGGCGGGGCCTCTCCTACGAGCAGTACTTC
TRBV28	TRBJ2-7	TRBD2	once	CASSPPSGVSYEQYF	TGTGCCAGCAGCCCCCCCAGCGGGGTATCCTACGAGCAGTACTTC
TRBV5-1	TRBJ2-5	-	-	CASSLNGRGGLETQYF	TGCGCCAGCAGCTTAAACGGGCGTGGCGGGTTGGAGACCCAGTACTTC
TRBV5-1	TRBJ2-3	-	once	CASSFGTLGNTQYF	TGCGCCAGCAGCTTCGGCACCCTCGGGAATACGCAGTATTTT
TRBV29-1	TRBJ2-2	-	few	CSTRAGNTGELFF	TGCAGCACCCGAGCGGGGAACACCGGGGAGCTGTTTTTT
TRBV5-1	TRBJ2-1	-	-	CASSLNTGSYNEQFF	TGCGCCAGCAGCTTGAACACGGGATCCTACAATGAGCAGTTCTTC
TRBV15	TRBJ1-5	TRBD1	-	CATSTGTDNQPQHF	TGTGCCACCAGCACGGGGACAGACAATCAGCCCCAGCATTTT
TRBV5-6	TRBJ2-2	-	-	CASSLVREWTGELFF	TGTGCCAGCAGCTTGGTACGGGAGTGGACCGGGGAGCTGTTTTTT
TRBV11-2	TRBJ2-1	-	-	CASRAQGGSSSYNEQFF	TGTGCCAGCAGGGCACAGGGGGGGAGTAGCTCCTACAATGAGCAGTTCTTC
TRBV5-1	TRBJ1-1	-	-	CASSLGQTTNTEAFF	TGCGCCAGCAGCTTGGGACAGACAACGAACACTGAAGCTTTCTTT
TRBV6-6	TRBJ2-3	-	once	CASSNAGPSTDTQYF	TGTGCCAGCAGCAACGCGGGCCCGAGCACAGATACGCAGTATTTT
TRBV7-2	TRBJ2-3	TRBD2	-	CASSLGLTSGITDTQYF	TGTGCCAGCAGCTTAGGGCTCACTAGCGGGATCACAGATACGCAGTATTTT
TRBV5-4	TRBJ2-5	TRBD2	-	CACGLAGQETQYF	TGTGCCTGCGGACTAGCGGGGCAAGAGACCCAGTACTTC
TRBV11-2	TRBJ1-4	-	-	CASSGPGQREKLFF	TGTGCCAGCAGCGGCCCAGGACAGCGGGAAAAACTGTTTTTT
TRBV7-8	TRBJ1-1	TRBD1	-	CASSLVRDRNTEAFF	TGTGCCAGCAGCTTAGTTAGGGACAGGAACACTGAAGCTTTCTTT
TRBV6-5	TRBJ2-7	-	few	CASSYQGSLSYEQYF	TGTGCCAGCAGTTACCAGGGATCCCTCTCCTACGAGCAGTACTTC
TRBV6-1	TRBJ2-3	-	-	CASTPLGGVPDTQYF	TGTGCCAGCACTCCACTGGGCGGGGTCCCAGATACGCAGTATTTT
TRBV7-9	TRBJ1-1	TRBD1	-	CSSSFATGTVTEAFF	TGTTCCAGCAGCTTTGCAACCGGGACAGTCACTGAAGCTTTCTTT
TRBV15	TRBJ2-5	-	-	CATSRDLAGDAQETQYF	TGTGCCACCAGCAGAGATCTGGCAGGGGACGCCCAAGAGACCCAGTACTTC
TRBV7-9	TRBJ1-5	-	-	CAVGGEQPQHF	TGTGCCGTCGGGGGGGAACAGCCCCAGCATTTT